Described below is a single T cell receptor beta chain sequence and its context. The specificity of this receptor is unknown. No qualities accompany the bases; no much larger clone lies one base away. According to the study, the label for this sample's time point signals: individuals recovered from natural SARS-CoV-2 infection. The sample comes from a study of Ad26.COV2.S vaccination and SARS-CoV-2 variants (dated by TCRdb to the early 2020s). Some background on the complete study: The specificity and breadth of SARS-CoV-2-reactive T cell receptors after Ad26.COV2.S vaccination were assessed by TCRbeta repertoire sequencing. The TCR-sequenced set comprised approximately 30 samples: some 20 Ad26.COV2.S vaccine recipients, 5 placebo recipients and 8 SARS-CoV-2 convalescent individuals. General conclusions and limits of the study: After vaccination, spike-specific CD8+ and CD4+ T cell responses were reported to show substantial breadth. The authors noted that the TCR breadth and depth analyses may have underestimated total T cell responses. Compared with placebo recipients, Ad26.COV2.S recipients showed higher spike-specific TCR breadth (P = 0.0014). Non-spike TCR breadth was comparable between vaccine and placebo recipients, consistent with the vaccine containing only spike.

From the cysteine through the phenylalanine, the CDR3 covers 17 amino acids. The DNA shown is the 51-base CDR3, in frame from base 1. The germline V gene specifies SGHTA as CDR1 and FQGNSA as CDR2. The junction shows trimming of 6 bases on V and 4 bases on J, and the gene matches do not reach 12 bases of it. TCRbeta CDR3 regions were sequenced with the immunoSEQ Assay. After extraction, genomic DNA underwent amplification by bias-controlled multiplex PCR, followed by high-throughput sequencing. Processing in the source paper ran as follows. Collapsing and filtering of sequences were performed to quantify the absolute abundance of each unique TCRbeta CDR3 region. T cell fraction was estimated by normalizing TCRbeta template counts to usable DNA, which was measured by amplifying reference genes present in all nucleated cells. Repertoire TCRs were annotated as SARS-CoV-2-specific by exact matching of V gene, CDR3 amino acid sequence and J gene to a known reactive TCR set. The reference SARS-CoV-2 TCR set was obtained from MIRA and was filtered for enrichment in COVID-19-positive ImmuneCODE repertoires, whereby public or cross-reactive TCRs were removed. Drawing on the MIRA antigens, annotated TCRs were analysed further at the level of specific ORF or position within ORF. Depth was the summed frequency of annotated unique rearrangements, while breadth was defined as annotated unique rearrangements over total unique productive rearrangements. Group comparisons of TCR breadth used two-sided Wilcoxon rank-sum tests. Entries here come from immuneACCESS through TCRdb and include only in-frame sequences with V and J called. Some clones fail to appear in such tables; in the studies checked, an unresolved V gene covers under half of the shortfall, and the cause of the remainder is unknown. Clonal size and the V and J genes are those of that table, whereas D and trimming came from the DNA. The sample includes 6,500 to 7,000 clones, with less than 90% observed a single time. Of the sample, about 31% is held by the ten largest clones.

The clonotype was recovered from a human donor who had recovered from COVID-19. The sequencing used peripheral blood, collected after recovery from COVID-19. The chain couples TRBV7-2 to TRBJ2-5; 12 bases in between match TRBD2. Here is the DNA: TGTGCCAGCAGTCCGACTAGCGGGGGCCTTACTAGAGAGACCCAGTACTTC. The translation is CASSPTSGGLTRETQYF.